This T cell receptor beta chain is drawn from a study of blood T cell repertoires in COVID-19. At the level of the study: Collection of acute and convalescent COVID-19 samples took place in the United States, Italy and Spain. Nucleic acid was either cDNA or gDNA, and it came from T cells, B-cell-depleted T cells, or PBMCs.

Per the original data handling: Reference gene primer amplification yielded estimated nucleated cell counts. Profiling relied on immunoSEQ multiplex PCR, and the TCRdb table lists in-frame clones only, not all of them. V, J and clone size are taken as reported in that table, and D and trimming were inferred from the DNA itself. In the table there are tens of thousands of clones, 86% of which are singletons. The CDR3 loop spans 13 amino acids. Trimming took off 5 bases at V and 1 base at J, with 8 bases between the two ends. Germline V gene data show CDR1 as SGHTA and CDR2 as FQGTGA. Material: peripheral blood. This receptor was obtained from a woman between 55 and 75 years old with acute or convalescent COVID-19. This rearrangement joins TRBV7-3 to TRBJ1-1; perhaps TRBD1 as D (6 bases). CDR3 sequence (DNA): TGTGCCAGCAGCCCGGGACAGAACACTGAAGCTTTCTTT. Its protein product is CASSPGQNTEAFF.